Each of the 29 T cell receptor beta chains below was sequenced from the same sample in a study of cytomegalovirus exposure and HLA in healthy donors. PCR employed 60 Vbeta and 13 Jbeta primers. This table comes from immunoSEQ multiplex PCR, and its TCRdb copy is limited to in-frame clones, with some not included. The table has more than 60,000 clones, approximately 82% seen once. Sequencing was done on a sample of PBMCs. All receptors derive from a man aged 65-85 years in good health and CMV-seropositive.

This sequence joins TRBV6-1 and TRBJ1-2; D may be TRBD1 (5 bases). The V and J ends lost 4 bases and 2 bases respectively, with 14 bases between them. Looked up from germline, CDR1 is MNHNS and CDR2 is SASEGT. The CDR3 loop spans 15 amino acids. The CDR3 is CASSVEDPGNYGYTF. In nucleotides, the CDR3 is TGTGCCAGCAGTGTCGAGGATCCAGGGAACTATGGCTACACCTTC.

With respect to this clone: At one of its ends the junction is not consistent with the germline gene, which may arise from a read error. The genes are TRBV7-7 and TRBJ2-3; tentative D call: TRBD2 (6 bases). CDR1 and CDR2 (germline): SSHAT, FNYEAQ (reference sequence). The CDR3 runs to 15 residues. The CDR3 reads CASSPLADRTDTQYF. DNA of the CDR3: TGTGCTAGCAGCCCGTTAGCGGACCGCACAGATACGCAGTATTTT. Full variable domain (missing parts from reference TRBV7-7 and TRBJ2-3): GAGVSQSPRYKVTKRGQDVTLRCDPISSHATLYWYQQALGQGPEFLTYFNYEAQPDKSGLPSDRFSAERPEGSISTLTIQRTEQRDSAMYRCASSPLADRTDTQYFGPGTRLTVL.

The chain recombines TRBV4-3 with TRBJ2-1, with 7 bases matching TRBD2. Trimming cost V 0 bases and J 5 bases; bases outside gene matches: 7. This CDR3 has 16 amino acids. Looked up from germline, CDR1 is LGHNA and CDR2 is YSLEER. CDR3 amino acids: CASSQDNAGDNNEQFF. In DNA, the CDR3 is TGCGCCAGCAGCCAAGATAATGCGGGGGATAACAATGAGCAGTTCTTC.

About this clone itself: Sequence at one end of the junction differs from germline and may be a read error. The chain joins TRBV11-2 to TRBJ2-3, with a possible D match to TRBD2 (5 bases). Germline V gene sequence: CDR1 SGHAT, CDR2 FQNNGV. The CDR3 is 19 amino acids. CDR3 sequence (DNA): TGTGCCAGCAGCCTAGAGATCGGGGTGGCCGGGCTCTTGACAGATACGCAGTATTTT. Translated, it gives CASSLEIGVAGLLTDTQYF.

This chain links TRBV2 with TRBJ2-5; D possibly corresponds to TRBD2 (6 bases). CDR1 is SNHLY and CDR2 is FYNNEI in the germline V gene. Trimming stripped 5 bases from V and 6 bases from J, with 16 bases between. The CDR3 runs 14 residues. The CDR3 protein is CASSLWVTRQTQYF. CDR3 DNA: TGTGCCAGCAGTCTCTGGGTGACTAGACAGACCCAGTACTTC.

The chain uses TRBV6-1 and TRBJ2-7, with a weak D call TRBD1 (6 bases). V lost 1 base and J lost 3, with 7 bases in between. This CDR3 is built from 13 residues. The germline V gene has CDR1 MNHNS and CDR2 SASEGT. The CDR3 spells CASSEVQGYEQYF. The CDR3 nucleotides are TGTGCCAGCAGTGAAGTACAGGGCTACGAGCAGTACTTC.

The chain recombines TRBV10-3 with TRBJ2-2; possible D gene TRBD2, 6 bases. Germline CDR1 ENHRY, CDR2 SYGVKD. Trimming took off 0 bases at V and 0 bases at J, with 8 bases between the two ends. This CDR3 contains 16 residues. In DNA, the CDR3 is TGTGCCATCAGTGAGTCGCGGGGTCCGAACACCGGGGAGCTGTTTTTT. Protein product: CAISESRGPNTGELFF.

The V and J genes are TRBV4-3 and TRBJ2-6; 7 nucleotides agree with TRBD1. The J segment lost 2 bases and the V segment lost 1 base, leaving 2 bases of the junction unmatched. Germline CDR1 is LGHNA and CDR2 is YSLEER. This CDR3 comprises 16 residues. In DNA, the CDR3 is TGCGCCAGCAGCCAAGGCGACAGGGCTGGGGCCAACGTCCTGACTTTC. This translates into CASSQGDRAGANVLTF.

The rearrangement uses TRBV21-1 and TRBJ1-4; the D call TRBD1 from the table was never checked on the DNA. TRBV21-1 is flagged as a pseudogene. CDR3 length: 13 amino acids. The CDR3 here is CARTGVTNEKLFF. DNA for the CDR3: TGTGCCAGAACAGGGGTAACTAATGAAAAACTGTTTTTT.

This chain uses TRBV7-3 with TRBJ2-3, with 12 positions matching TRBD2. This CDR3 is 16 amino acids long. Per germline, CDR1 SGHTA and CDR2 FQGTGA. V trimming: 5 bases; J trimming: 4 bases; junction bases outside the gene matches: 7. The CDR3 loop reads CASSLRLAGVADTQYF. CDR3 in DNA: TGTGCCAGCAGCCTCCGACTAGCGGGAGTAGCAGATACGCAGTATTTT.

The J gene is TRBJ2-4, the V gene TRBV7-8; D is possibly TRBD1 (5 bases). The germline V gene encodes CDR1 SGHVS and CDR2 FQNEAQ. The CDR3 consists of 13 residues. The V end lost 5 bases, the J end lost 9 bases, and 14 bases lay between the germline ends. This chain's CDR3 is CASSPKGQPIQYF. Written as DNA, the CDR3 is TGTGCCAGCAGCCCGAAGGGGCAACCCATTCAGTACTTC. The full variable domain, its missing parts supplied by reference TRBV7-8 and TRBJ2-4, is GAGVSQSPRYKVAKRGQDVALRCDPISGHVSLFWYQQALGQGPEFLTYFQNEAQLDKSGLPSDRFFAERPEGSVSTLKIQRTQQEDSAVYLCASSPKGQPIQYFGAGTRLSVL.

The chain has TRBV29-1 and TRBJ2-1; TRBD2 aligns across 7 bases. Trimming at V came to 8 bases and at J to 5 bases, leaving 24 bases not matched to a gene. Germline lookup yields CDR1 SQVTM and CDR2 ANQGSEA. The CDR3 is 18 residues long. As DNA, the CDR3 is TGCAGCCCCCCAGGTCGTCGTGGATGGCGGGAGAGACACAATGAGCAGTTCTTC. The encoded protein is CSPPGRRGWRERHNEQFF.

The V gene is TRBV19, the J gene TRBJ1-5; 8 bases line up with TRBD1. The junction had 8 bases not matched to a gene; V was cut back by 6 bases and J by 7 bases. This CDR3 contains 14 residues. The germline V gene encodes CDR1 LNHDA and CDR2 SQIVND (reference sequence). CDR3 protein: CASSRGQGEQPQHF. CDR3 in DNA: TGTGCCAGTAGCCGAGGACAGGGAGAACAGCCCCAGCATTTT.

V and J are TRBV6-1 and TRBJ2-6; possibly TRBD2 for D (5 bases). Germline CDR1 MNHNS, CDR2 SASEGT. The CDR3 spans 14 residues. The ends were cut back, 7 bases at V and 2 bases at J, with 9 bases in the middle. Here the CDR3 reads CASTHGAGANVLTF. The CDR3 bases are TGTGCCAGCACGCACGGGGCTGGGGCCAACGTCCTGACTTTC.

This clone appeared a single time. The V gene is TRBV20-1, the J gene TRBJ1-1; D unresolved. Germline CDR1 DFQATT, CDR2 SNEGSKA (reference sequence). The V and J ends lost 0 bases and 8 bases respectively, with 7 bases between them. This CDR3 contains 11 residues. The CDR3 DNA sequence: TGCAGTGCTAGAGAGGGCAGAGAAGCTTTCTTT. It is translated as CSAREGREAFF.

V and J are TRBV9 and TRBJ2-7, with 8 bases aligning to TRBD1. The CDR3 has 13 residues. Per germline, CDR1 SGDLS and CDR2 YYNGEE. Germline trimming cut 4 bases from V and 4 bases from J; bases unmatched to any gene: 4. CDR3: CASSRTGSYEQYF. The CDR3 nucleotides are TGTGCCAGCAGCAGGACAGGGAGTTACGAGCAGTACTTC.

V usage is TRBV6-6 and J usage is TRBJ1-6; D might be TRBD1 (5 bases). This CDR3 spans 12 amino acids. The ends were cut back, 2 bases at V and 14 bases at J, with 10 bases in the middle. In germline, CDR1 is MNHNY, CDR2 SVGAGI (reference sequence). The CDR3 protein is CASSYVAGALHF. In DNA form, the CDR3 reads TGTGCCAGCAGTTACGTCGCGGGGGCCCTCCACTTT.

This clone was counted a few times. The J gene is TRBJ2-3, the V gene TRBV5-1; 8 positions agree with TRBD2. This CDR3 spans 14 amino acids. Unmatched junction bases numbered 7, after V lost 9 bases and J lost 1 base. CDR1 and CDR2 (germline): SGHRS, YFSETQ. This CDR3 is CATKREPGTDTQYF. The CDR3 nucleotides are TGCGCCACAAAGCGGGAGCCGGGCACAGATACGCAGTATTTT.

In this sample, this clone turned up a few times. CDR3 sequence reads: CASSQGPGQGGFGYTF. The CDR3, as DNA: TGCGCCAGCAGCCAAGGCCCAGGACAGGGAGGGTTCGGCTACACCTTC. The genes are TRBV4-1 and TRBJ1-2, with 8 nucleotides matching TRBD1. V shed 1 base and J 8 bases; nucleotides not matched to a gene: 12. CDR3 size: 16 residues. The V gene's germline CDR1 is MGHRA and CDR2 YSYEKL.

This clone has just a few counts. This rearrangement joins TRBV4-1 to TRBJ2-5; a possible D gene is TRBD2 (6 bases). Trimming removed 2 bases at V and 5 bases at J, with 15 bases between. CDR3 size: 15 residues. Per germline, CDR1 MGHRA and CDR2 YSYEKL. As DNA, the CDR3 is TGCGCCAGCAGCCAACGAGCTAGGGCGGGGGAGACCCAGTACTTC. Its translation is CASSQRARAGETQYF.

The CDR3 protein is CASSLVMVLGSFPSEQYF. Here the CDR3 DNA reads TGTGCCAGCAGCTTAGTTATGGTTTTGGGCAGTTTCCCCTCTGAGCAGTACTTC. V is TRBV7-2 and J is TRBJ2-7; D remains ambiguous. The V gene's germline CDR1 is SGHTA and CDR2 FQGNSA. The V end was cut by 1 base, the J end by 7 bases, with 26 bases between. The CDR3 runs to 18 residues.

The chain carries TRBV6-5 and TRBJ1-2; possible D gene TRBD1, 6 bases. Trimming pared 5 bases from V and 4 bases from J, leaving 8 bases between. The CDR3 totals 12 residues. Germline-derived CDR1 and CDR2 are MNHEY and SVGAGI. This CDR3 is CASSLTGYGYTF. DNA for the CDR3: TGTGCCAGCAGTCTGACAGGCTATGGCTACACCTTC.

The rearrangement links TRBV7-3 to TRBJ2-5; 7 nucleotides line up with TRBD2. This CDR3 comprises 15 residues. Looked up from germline, CDR1 is SGHTA and CDR2 is FQGTGA. With V trimmed by 5 bases and J by 2 bases, 8 bases remained unmatched. CDR3 DNA: TGTGCCAGCAGCCCATGGGGCGGGAGACAAGAGACCCAGTACTTC. Protein sequence: CASSPWGGRQETQYF.

V usage is TRBV11-1 and J usage is TRBJ2-3, with D possibly being TRBD2 (5 bases). This CDR3 is 13 amino acids long. V was shortened by 1 base and J by 7 bases, with 9 bases between the two germline ends. Per the germline V gene, CDR1 is SGHAT and CDR2 is FQDESV (reference sequence). CDR3: CASSLDWENTQYF. The CDR3 DNA sequence: TGTGCCAGCAGCTTAGACTGGGAGAATACGCAGTATTTT.

This clone was detected a few times. V usage is TRBV19 and J usage is TRBJ2-6; D unresolved. This CDR3 has 15 residues. With 7 bases removed from V and 2 bases from J, the gap between germline ends came to 12 bases. The germline CDR1 and CDR2 sequences are LNHDA and SQIVND (reference sequence). The CDR3 DNA reads TGTGCCAGTACCCCCCGAGGTACTGGGGCCAACGTCCTGACTTTC. Its protein is CASTPRGTGANVLTF.

This chain uses TRBV6-1 with TRBJ2-1, with a weak D call TRBD2 (6 bases). With 2 bases removed from V and 2 bases from J, the gap between germline ends came to 16 bases. CDR1 is MNHNS and CDR2 is SASEGT in the germline V gene. CDR3 length: 17 residues. In DNA form, the CDR3 reads TGTGCCAGCAGTGAAAGGAGCCCGGGGGACGCCTACAATGAGCAGTTCTTC. This codes for CASSERSPGDAYNEQFF.

The CDR3 coding sequence is TGTGCCAGCAGCCGGGACAGGGATTACGAGCAGTACTTC. As protein: CASSRDRDYEQYF. This chain uses TRBV7-9 with TRBJ2-7, with TRBD1 identical over 9 bases. Germline V gives CDR1 SEHNR, CDR2 FQNEAQ (reference sequence). V shed 5 bases and J 4 bases; nucleotides not matched to a gene: 3. This CDR3 has 13 amino acids.

V gene TRBV6-5 combines with J gene TRBJ2-3; tentative D call: TRBD2 (6 bases). Germline values: CDR1 MNHEY, CDR2 SVGAGI. Trimming took off 6 bases at V and 0 bases at J, with 13 bases between the two ends. This CDR3 region has 15 residues. This CDR3 is CASSPGVISTDTQYF. The DNA of the CDR3 is TGTGCCAGCAGCCCGGGGGTGATCAGCACAGATACGCAGTATTTT.

V gene TRBV5-8 combines with J gene TRBJ2-1, with 7 positions matching TRBD2. The trim removed 9 bases at V and 13 bases at J, leaving 10 bases unmatched. CDR1 is SGHTS and CDR2 is YDEGEE in the germline V gene. The CDR3 runs to 11 residues. The CDR3 loop reads CATRRDYLQFF. The DNA for the CDR3 is TGTGCCACCCGCCGGGACTATCTTCAGTTCTTC.